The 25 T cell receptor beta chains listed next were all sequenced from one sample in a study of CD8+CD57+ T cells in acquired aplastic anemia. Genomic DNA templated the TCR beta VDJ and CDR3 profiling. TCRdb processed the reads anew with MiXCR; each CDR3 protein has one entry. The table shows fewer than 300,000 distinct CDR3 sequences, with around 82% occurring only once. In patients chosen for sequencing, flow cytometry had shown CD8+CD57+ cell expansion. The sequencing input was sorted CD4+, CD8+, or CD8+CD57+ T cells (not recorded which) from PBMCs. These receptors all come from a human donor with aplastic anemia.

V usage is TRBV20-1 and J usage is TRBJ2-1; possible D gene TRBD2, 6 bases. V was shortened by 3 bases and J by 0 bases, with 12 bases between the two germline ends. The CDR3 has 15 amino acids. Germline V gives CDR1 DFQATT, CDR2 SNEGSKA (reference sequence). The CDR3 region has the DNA TGCAGTGCTAGTCGCGGGGATAGCTCCTACAATGAGCAGTTCTTC. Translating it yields CSASRGDSSYNEQFF.

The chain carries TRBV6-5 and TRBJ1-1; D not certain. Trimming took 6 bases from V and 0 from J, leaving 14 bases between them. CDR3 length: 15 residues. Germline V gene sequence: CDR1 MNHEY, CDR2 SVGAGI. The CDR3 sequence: CASSLTPAMNTEAFF. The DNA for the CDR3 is TGTGCCAGCAGCTTAACACCAGCAATGAACACTGAAGCTTTCTTT.

In DNA, the CDR3 is TGCAGCGTCCGTCGGGGGCGCACAGATACGCAGTATTTT. Protein sequence: CSVRRGRTDTQYF. The chain links TRBV29-1 to TRBJ2-3; D may correspond to TRBD1 or TRBD2 (6 bases each). Germline lookup yields CDR1 SQVTM and CDR2 ANQGSEA. The CDR3 totals 13 residues. The V end lost 6 bases, the J end lost 1 base, and 11 bases lay between the germline ends.

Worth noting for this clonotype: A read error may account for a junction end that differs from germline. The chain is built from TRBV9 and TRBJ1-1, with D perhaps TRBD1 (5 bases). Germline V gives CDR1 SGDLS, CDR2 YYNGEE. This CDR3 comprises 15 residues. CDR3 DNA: TGCGCCAGCAGCCAAGGCCTTACAGGTAACTACACAGCTTTCTTT. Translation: CASSQGLTGNYTAFF. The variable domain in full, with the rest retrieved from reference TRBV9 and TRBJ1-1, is DSGVTQTPKHLITATGQRVTLRCSPRSGDLSVYWYQQSLDQGLQFLIQYYNGEERAKGNILERFSAQQFPDLHSELNLSSLELGDSALYFCASSQGLTGNYTAFFGQGTRLTVV.

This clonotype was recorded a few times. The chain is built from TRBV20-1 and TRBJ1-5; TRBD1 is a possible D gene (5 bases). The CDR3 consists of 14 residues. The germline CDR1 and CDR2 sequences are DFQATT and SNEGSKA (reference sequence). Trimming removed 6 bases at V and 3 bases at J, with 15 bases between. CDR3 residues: CSASSWGYNQPQHF. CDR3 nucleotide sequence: TGCAGTGCCAGTAGTTGGGGGTACAATCAGCCCCAGCATTTT.

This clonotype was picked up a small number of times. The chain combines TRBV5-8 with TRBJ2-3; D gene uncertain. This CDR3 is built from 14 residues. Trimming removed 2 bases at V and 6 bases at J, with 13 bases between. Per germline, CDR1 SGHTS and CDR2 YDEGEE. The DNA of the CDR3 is TGTGCCAGCAGCTTTACAACCTGTCCCGATACGCAGTATTTT. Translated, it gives CASSFTTCPDTQYF.

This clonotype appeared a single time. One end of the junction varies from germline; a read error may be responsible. CDR3 coding DNA: TGTGCCAGCAGCAGTGCAACAGCTTCCTACGAGCATTTC. Protein: CASSSATASYEHF. The chain joins TRBV5-4 to TRBJ1-5; no reliable D call. This CDR3 has 13 residues. Germline V gives CDR1 SGHNT, CDR2 YYREEE (reference sequence).

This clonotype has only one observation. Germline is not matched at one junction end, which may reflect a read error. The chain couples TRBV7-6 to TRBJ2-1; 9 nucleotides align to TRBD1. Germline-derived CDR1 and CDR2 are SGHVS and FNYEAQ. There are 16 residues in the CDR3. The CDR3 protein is CATSRPRQGGNNQQFF. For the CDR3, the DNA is TGTGCCACCAGCAGACCTAGACAGGGGGGGAACAATCAGCAGTTCTTC. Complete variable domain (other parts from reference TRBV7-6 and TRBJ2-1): GAGVSQSPRYKVTKRGQDVALRCDPISGHVSLYWYRQALGQGPEFLTYFNYEAQQDKSGLPNDRFSAERPEGSISTLTIQRTEQRDSAMYRCATSRPRQGGNNQQFFGPGTRLTVL.

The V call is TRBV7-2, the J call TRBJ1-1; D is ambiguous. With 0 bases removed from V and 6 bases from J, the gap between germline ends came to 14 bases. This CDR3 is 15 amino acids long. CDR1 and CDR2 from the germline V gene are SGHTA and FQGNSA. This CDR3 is CASSLALAADSEAFF. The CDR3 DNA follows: TGTGCCAGCAGCTTAGCACTGGCAGCGGACTCTGAAGCTTTCTTT.

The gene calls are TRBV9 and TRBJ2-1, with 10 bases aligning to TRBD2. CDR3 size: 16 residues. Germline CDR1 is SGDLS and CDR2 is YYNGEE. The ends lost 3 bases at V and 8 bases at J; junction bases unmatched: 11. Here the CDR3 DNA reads TGTGCCAGCAGCGCCCAAAGTAGCGGGGGGAGCGATGAGCAGTTCTTC. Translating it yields CASSAQSSGGSDEQFF.

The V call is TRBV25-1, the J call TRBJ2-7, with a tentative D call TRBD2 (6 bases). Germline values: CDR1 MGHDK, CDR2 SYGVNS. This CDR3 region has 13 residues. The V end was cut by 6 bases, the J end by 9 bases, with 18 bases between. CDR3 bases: TGTGCCAGCAGCCACGGGGGTGTGAACGCGCAGTACTTC. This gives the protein CASSHGGVNAQYF.

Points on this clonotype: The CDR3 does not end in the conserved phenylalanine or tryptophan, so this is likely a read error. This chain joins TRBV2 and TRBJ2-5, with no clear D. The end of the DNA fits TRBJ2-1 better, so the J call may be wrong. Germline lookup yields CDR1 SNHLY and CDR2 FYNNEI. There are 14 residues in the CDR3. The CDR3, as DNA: TGTGCCAGCAGCAGAGGCAGCACAGATGAGCCCCAGTTCGTC. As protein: CASSRGSTDEPQFV.

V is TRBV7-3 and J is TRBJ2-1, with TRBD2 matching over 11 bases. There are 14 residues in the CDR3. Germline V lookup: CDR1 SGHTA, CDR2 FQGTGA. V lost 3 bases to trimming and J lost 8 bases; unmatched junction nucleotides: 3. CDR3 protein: CASSFTSGSDEQFF. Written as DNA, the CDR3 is TGTGCCAGCAGCTTTACTAGCGGGAGCGATGAGCAGTTCTTC.

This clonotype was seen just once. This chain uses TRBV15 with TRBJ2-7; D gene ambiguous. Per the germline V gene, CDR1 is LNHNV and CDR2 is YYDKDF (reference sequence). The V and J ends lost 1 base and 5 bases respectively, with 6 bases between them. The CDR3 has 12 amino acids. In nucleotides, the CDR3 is TGTGCCACCAGCAGAGCAGAGGACGAGCAGTACTTC. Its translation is CATSRAEDEQYF. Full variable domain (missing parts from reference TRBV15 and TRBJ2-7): DAMVIQNPRYQVTQFGKPVTLSCSQTLNHNVMYWYQQKSSQAPKLLFHYYDKDFNNEADTPDNFQSRRPNTSFCFLDIRSPGLGDTAMYLCATSRAEDEQYFGPGTRLTVT.

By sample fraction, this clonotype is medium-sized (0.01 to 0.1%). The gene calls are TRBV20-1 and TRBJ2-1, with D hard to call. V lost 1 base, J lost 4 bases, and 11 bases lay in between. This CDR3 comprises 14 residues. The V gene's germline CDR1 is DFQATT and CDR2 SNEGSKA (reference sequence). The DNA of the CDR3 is TGCAGTGCTAGAGGCGGAGACCCTTACAATGAGCAGTTCTTC. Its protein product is CSARGGDPYNEQFF.

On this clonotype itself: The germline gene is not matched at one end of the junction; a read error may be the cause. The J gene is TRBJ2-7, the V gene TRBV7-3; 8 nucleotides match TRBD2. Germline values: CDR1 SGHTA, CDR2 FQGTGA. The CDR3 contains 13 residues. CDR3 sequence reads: CASSLAGGYEPYF. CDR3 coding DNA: TGTGCCAGCAGCTTAGCGGGGGGTTACGAGCCGTACTTC. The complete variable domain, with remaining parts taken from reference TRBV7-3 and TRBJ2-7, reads GAGVSQTPSNKVTEKGKYVELRCDPISGHTALYWYRQSLGQGPEFLIYFQGTGAADDSGLPNDRFFAVRPEGSVSTLKIQRTERGDSAVYLCASSLAGGYEPYFGPGTRLTVT.

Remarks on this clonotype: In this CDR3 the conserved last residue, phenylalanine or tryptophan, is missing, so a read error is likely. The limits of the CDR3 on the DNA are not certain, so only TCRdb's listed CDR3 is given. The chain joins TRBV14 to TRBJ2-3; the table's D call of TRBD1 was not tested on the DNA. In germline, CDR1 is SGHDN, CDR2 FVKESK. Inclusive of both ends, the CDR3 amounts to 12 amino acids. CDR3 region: CASSLDRGAPTS.

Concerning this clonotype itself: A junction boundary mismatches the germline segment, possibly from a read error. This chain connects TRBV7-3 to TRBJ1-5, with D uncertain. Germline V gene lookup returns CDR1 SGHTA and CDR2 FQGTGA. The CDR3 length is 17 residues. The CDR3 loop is CASSTFPGSAGKQPQHF. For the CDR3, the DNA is TGTGCCAGCAGCACGTTCCCGGGGAGTGCAGGCAAGCAGCCCCAGCATTTT.

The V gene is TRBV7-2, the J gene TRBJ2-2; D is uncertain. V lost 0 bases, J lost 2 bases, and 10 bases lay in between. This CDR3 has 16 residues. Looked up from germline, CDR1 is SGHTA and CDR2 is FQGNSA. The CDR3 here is CASSLAFYRNTGELFF. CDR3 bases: TGTGCCAGCAGCTTAGCATTCTACCGCAACACCGGGGAGCTGTTTTTT.

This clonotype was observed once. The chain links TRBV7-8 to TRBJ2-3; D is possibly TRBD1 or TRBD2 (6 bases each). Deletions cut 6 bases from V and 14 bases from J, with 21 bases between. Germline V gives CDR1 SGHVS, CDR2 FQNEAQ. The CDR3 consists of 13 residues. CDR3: CASRDGGTADPYF. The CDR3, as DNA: TGTGCCAGCAGGGACGGGGGCACAGCCGATCCGTATTTT. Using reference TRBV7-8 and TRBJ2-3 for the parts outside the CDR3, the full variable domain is GAGVSQSPRYKVAKRGQDVALRCDPISGHVSLFWYQQALGQGPEFLTYFQNEAQLDKSGLPSDRFFAERPEGSVSTLKIQRTQQEDSAVYLCASRDGGTADPYFGPGTRLTVL.

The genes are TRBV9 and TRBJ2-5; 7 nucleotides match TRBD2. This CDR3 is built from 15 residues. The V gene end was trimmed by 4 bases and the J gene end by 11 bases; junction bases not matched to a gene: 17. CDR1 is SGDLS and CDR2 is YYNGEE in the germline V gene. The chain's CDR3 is CASSSGEGGGDSQYF. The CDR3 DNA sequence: TGTGCCAGCAGCTCGGGGGAGGGCGGCGGTGATTCACAGTACTTC.

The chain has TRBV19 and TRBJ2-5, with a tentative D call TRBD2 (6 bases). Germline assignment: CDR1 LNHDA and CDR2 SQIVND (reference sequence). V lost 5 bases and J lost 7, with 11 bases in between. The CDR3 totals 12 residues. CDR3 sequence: CASSVLRGTQYF. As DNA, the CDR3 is TGTGCCAGTAGTGTTTTGCGGGGGACCCAGTACTTC. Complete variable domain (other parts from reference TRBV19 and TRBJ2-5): DGGITQSPKYLFRKEGQNVTLSCEQNLNHDAMYWYRQDPGQGLRLIYYSQIVNDFQKGDIAEGYSVSREKKESFPLTVTSAQKNPTAFYLCASSVLRGTQYFGPGTRLLVL.

In nucleotides, the CDR3 is TGTGCCAGCAGCTTAGACGTGACAGGGAACAAGAAAGCGTACTTC. This gives the protein CASSLDVTGNKKAYF. The chain is built from TRBV7-2 and TRBJ2-5; 7 bases align to TRBD1. Germline V gene lookup returns CDR1 SGHTA and CDR2 FQGNSA. The CDR3 runs to 15 residues. V trimming: 1 base; J trimming: 13 bases; junction bases outside the gene matches: 15.

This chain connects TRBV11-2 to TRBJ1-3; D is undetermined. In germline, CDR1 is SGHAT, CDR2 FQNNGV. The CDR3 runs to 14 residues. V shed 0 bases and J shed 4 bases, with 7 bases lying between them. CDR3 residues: CASSLEGTGNTIYF. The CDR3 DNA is TGTGCCAGCAGCTTAGAAGGCACGGGAAACACCATATATTTT.

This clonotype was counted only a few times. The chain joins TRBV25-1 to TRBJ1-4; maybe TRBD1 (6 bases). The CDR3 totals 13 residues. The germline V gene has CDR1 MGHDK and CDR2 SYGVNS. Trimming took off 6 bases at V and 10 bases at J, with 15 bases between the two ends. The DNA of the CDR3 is TGTGCCAGCAGGACAGGAAACTATGTAAAACTGTTTTTT. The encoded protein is CASRTGNYVKLFF.